Presented here are 29 T cell receptor beta chains from one specimen sequenced in a study of Ad26.COV2.S vaccination and SARS-CoV-2 variants. TCRdb keeps only in-frame clones here, not all; method: immunoSEQ multiplex PCR. The table includes hundreds of thousands of clones, around 90% detected once. Specified treatment: roughly 18 received Ad26.COV2.S at low or high dose, single or two shots; roughly five received placebo; per-sample allocation not given. Each sample was drawn 63 days after the first injection (of vaccine or placebo). The material was peripheral blood, obtained in a trial of Ad26.COV2.S vaccine versus placebo. These receptors all stem from a person aged 18-60 years who received the Ad26.COV2.S COVID-19 vaccine or a placebo.

V gene TRBV5-1 combines with J gene TRBJ2-2; TRBD1 matches 7 bases. Trimming removed 4 bases from V and 3 bases from J; junction bases left unmatched: 6. The length of the CDR3 is 15 residues. Germline CDR1 and CDR2: SGHRS and YFSETQ. CDR3 coding DNA: TGCGCCAGCAGCCCTCGACAGGGATACACCGGGGAGCTGTTTTTT. Translating gives CASSPRQGYTGELFF.

This clone was seen once. The chain carries TRBV10-3 and TRBJ2-1; D assignment may be TRBD1 or TRBD2 (5 bases each). The CDR3 covers 16 residues. CDR1 is ENHRY and CDR2 is SYGVKD in the germline V gene. Trimming left V 0 bases short and J 5 bases short, with 14 bases between. CDR3 nucleotide sequence: TGTGCCATCAGTGAGTCTTGGGGACCTACACACAATGAGCAGTTCTTC. This encodes CAISESWGPTHNEQFF.

The chain links TRBV19 to TRBJ1-5; tentative D call: TRBD1 (6 bases). Between the trimmed V and J ends, which lost 1 base and 2 bases, there was a span of 15 bases. This CDR3 contains 17 residues. The germline gives CDR1 LNHDA, CDR2 SQIVND (reference sequence). The CDR3 reads CASSIGRGGSGNQPQHF. The CDR3 DNA reads as TGTGCCAGTAGTATAGGAAGGGGGGGCTCGGGCAATCAGCCCCAGCATTTT.

V and J are TRBV9 and TRBJ2-5; 13 bases match TRBD2. Trimming removed 4 bases from V and 5 bases from J; junction bases left unmatched: 5. Per the germline V gene, CDR1 is SGDLS and CDR2 is YYNGEE. This CDR3 contains 15 residues. For the CDR3, the DNA is TGTGCCAGCAGCACTCCGACTAGCGGGAGGGAGACCCAGTACTTC. Translated, it gives CASSTPTSGRETQYF.

The rearrangement links TRBV6-5 to TRBJ2-3; 8 bases fit TRBD2. Trimming took 5 bases from V and 1 from J; bases not matched to a gene: 2. Germline V gene data show CDR1 as MNHEY and CDR2 as SVGAGI. CDR3 length: 14 amino acids. CDR3 sequence (DNA): TGTGCCAGCAGTCGTAGCGGGGGCACAGATACGCAGTATTTT. Amino acids: CASSRSGGTDTQYF.

The chain links TRBV27 to TRBJ1-6; TRBD1 agrees at 9 bases. This CDR3 comprises 17 residues. J lost 10 bases, V lost 3 bases, and 13 bases had no gene match. Germline V gives CDR1 MNHEY, CDR2 SMNVEV (reference sequence). This CDR3 is CASSFLSRDRVRSPLHF. CDR3 in DNA: TGTGCCAGCAGTTTCCTAAGCCGGGACAGGGTGCGGTCACCCCTCCACTTT.

This clone was counted once. The chain joins TRBV7-2 to TRBJ1-1; no clear D gene. The V and J ends lost 6 bases and 3 bases respectively, with 14 bases between them. The CDR3 covers 14 residues. Germline V gene sequence: CDR1 SGHTA, CDR2 FQGNSA. The CDR3 DNA is TGTGCCAGCAGTAATGCGGTCTGGGACACTGAAGCTTTCTTT. Translation: CASSNAVWDTEAFF.

This chain connects TRBV6-2 or TRBV6-3 to TRBJ1-2, with a tentative D call TRBD1 (6 bases). V lost 0 bases to trimming and J lost 4 bases, with 12 bases between them. Germline V gene lookup returns CDR1 MNHEY and CDR2 SVGEGT. The CDR3 is 15 residues long. The CDR3 sequence is CASSYSLTGSYGYTF. The CDR3 DNA follows: TGTGCCAGCAGTTACTCTCTGACAGGTTCCTATGGCTACACCTTC.

The chain combines TRBV12-2 with TRBJ2-1; the table's D call, TRBD2, has no DNA check behind it. TRBV12-2 is a pseudogene. This CDR3 has 14 residues. The CDR3 DNA follows: TGTGCAAGTCGCTTAGAAGAGATAAACAATGAGCAGTTCTTC. Protein product: CASRLEEINNEQFF.

CDR3 in amino acids: CASRRTGSDTQYF. CDR3 in DNA: TGTGCCAGCAGGCGAACAGGGTCAGATACGCAGTATTTT. The genes are TRBV6-5 and TRBJ2-3, with a possible D match to TRBD1 (6 bases). CDR1 is MNHEY and CDR2 is SVGAGI in the germline V gene. The V end was cut by 6 bases, the J end by 4 bases, with 11 bases between. CDR3 length: 13 amino acids.

The gene calls are TRBV30 and TRBJ2-7; 10 bases are a match to TRBD1. CDR1 GTSNPN and CDR2 SVGIG come from the germline V gene (reference sequence). The V segment lost 0 bases and the J segment 7 bases; nucleotides outside the gene matches: 9. This CDR3 has 15 residues. The CDR3 nucleotides read TGTGCCTGGAGTGTACCGGGACAGGGGCCTTTGGAGCAGTACTTC. Residues: CAWSVPGQGPLEQYF. The whole variable domain, filled in from reference TRBV30 and TRBJ2-7, reads SQTIHQWPATLVQPVGSPLSLECTVEGTSNPNLYWYRQAAGRGLQLLFYSVGIGQISSEVPQNLSASRPQDRQFILSSKKLLLSDSGFYLCAWSVPGQGPLEQYFGPGTRLTVT.

The chain combines TRBV4-2 with TRBJ1-4; 9 nucleotides align to TRBD1. The germline V gene encodes CDR1 LGHNA and CDR2 YNFKEQ. The CDR3 extends over 16 amino acids. V lost 0 bases to trimming and J lost 8 bases; unmatched junction nucleotides: 7. CDR3: CASSQDGGTGREKLFF. The DNA for the CDR3 is TGTGCCAGCAGCCAAGATGGAGGGACAGGGAGGGAAAAACTGTTTTTT.

This chain joins TRBV2 and TRBJ1-1; 9 positions match TRBD1. There are 12 residues in the CDR3. Germline CDR1 reads SNHLY; CDR2 reads FYNNEI. The ends lost 9 bases at V and 5 bases at J; junction bases unmatched: 4. Here the CDR3 reads CARQGAGTEAFF. Written as DNA, the CDR3 is TGTGCCAGACAGGGGGCTGGTACTGAAGCTTTCTTT.

This clone has only a few counts. V and J are TRBV5-4 and TRBJ1-6, with D tentatively TRBD1 (5 bases). Germline-derived CDR1 and CDR2 are SGHNT and YYREEE (reference sequence). Between the trimmed V and J ends, which lost 6 bases and 1 base, there was a span of 14 bases. The CDR3 is 16 amino acids. As DNA, the CDR3 is TGTGCCAGCAACGCCCACGGGGGTTCCTATAATTCACCCCTCCACTTT. This encodes CASNAHGGSYNSPLHF.

This clone was observed a single time. This CDR3 is CASSLTSTGAEQYF. The CDR3 DNA reads as TGCGCCAGCAGCTTGACCTCCACAGGGGCCGAGCAGTACTTC. V and J are TRBV5-1 and TRBJ2-7, with 7 nucleotides matching TRBD1. Looked up from germline, CDR1 is SGHRS and CDR2 is YFSETQ. This CDR3 has 14 residues. V lost 1 base and J lost 6; bases outside the gene matches: 7.

V and J are TRBV6-4 and TRBJ1-5; TRBD1 might be the D (6 bases). Germline CDR1 is MRHNA and CDR2 is SNTAGT. The CDR3 consists of 13 residues. The ends were cut back, 5 bases at V and 7 bases at J, with 12 bases in the middle. The CDR3 sequence: CASSPGEGQPQHF. DNA of the CDR3: TGTGCCAGCAGTCCAGGGGAAGGGCAGCCCCAGCATTTT.

The gene calls are TRBV28 and TRBJ1-2; D uncertain. The germline V gene has CDR1 MDHEN and CDR2 SYDVKM. Between the trimmed V and J ends, which lost 11 bases and 2 bases, there was a span of 15 bases. The CDR3 spans 13 residues. Here the CDR3 DNA reads TGTGCCGCTAATGGGGAACAGAACTATGGCTACACCTTC. Its translation: CAANGEQNYGYTF.

The chain employs TRBV19 and TRBJ2-3; 12 positions match TRBD2. The trim removed 7 bases at V and 5 bases at J, leaving 10 bases unmatched. CDR1 and CDR2 (germline): LNHDA, SQIVND (reference sequence). This CDR3 is built from 16 residues. The DNA for the CDR3 is TGTGCCAGTACCGAGCTAGCGGGGGGGCTTTTAGATACGCAGTATTTT. This encodes CASTELAGGLLDTQYF.

This chain connects TRBV29-1 to TRBJ2-6; D unresolved. The V end was cut by 4 bases, the J end by 2 bases, with 6 bases between. CDR1 is SQVTM, CDR2 ANQGSEA, per germline. The CDR3 consists of 13 residues. CDR3 in amino acids: CSVAETGANVLTF. As DNA, the CDR3 is TGCAGCGTTGCGGAGACTGGGGCCAACGTCCTGACTTTC.

This sequence joins TRBV30 and TRBJ1-2; possible D gene TRBD1, 5 bases. Germline CDR1 is GTSNPN and CDR2 is SVGIG (reference sequence). The length of the CDR3 is 13 residues. V dropped 4 bases and J dropped 4 bases, with 13 bases sitting between them. The CDR3 bases are TGTGCCTGGACTTTAGGGGAAGCCTATGGCTACACCTTC. It translates to CAWTLGEAYGYTF. Full variable domain (remainder filled in from reference TRBV30 and TRBJ1-2): SQTIHQWPATLVQPVGSPLSLECTVEGTSNPNLYWYRQAAGRGLQLLFYSVGIGQISSEVPQNLSASRPQDRQFILSSKKLLLSDSGFYLCAWTLGEAYGYTFGSGTRLTVV.

The J gene is TRBJ2-7, the V gene TRBV2, with a possible D match to TRBD1 (5 bases). CDR1 and CDR2 (germline): SNHLY, FYNNEI. This CDR3 comprises 12 residues. The V end was cut by 8 bases, the J end by 0 bases, with 8 bases between. The CDR3, as DNA: TGTGCCAGCCACAGGAGCTCCTACGAGCAGTACTTC. Its translation is CASHRSSYEQYF.

This chain joins TRBV7-3 and TRBJ2-1, with TRBD2 matching over 10 bases. The CDR3 runs 15 residues. Trimming took 5 bases from V and 6 from J; bases not matched to a gene: 7. Germline values: CDR1 SGHTA, CDR2 FQGTGA. CDR3: CASSPLGLAPNEQFF. The CDR3 nucleotides read TGTGCCAGCAGCCCGCTGGGACTAGCGCCCAATGAGCAGTTCTTC.

The V call is TRBV6-4, the J call TRBJ1-5; D not certain. The germline V gene has CDR1 MRHNA and CDR2 SNTAGT. The V end lost 7 bases, the J end lost 0 bases, and 19 bases lay between the germline ends. The CDR3 has 17 amino acids. Here the CDR3 reads CASIFLGRYYSNQPQHF. The CDR3 DNA reads as TGTGCCAGCATATTCCTAGGCCGATACTATAGCAATCAGCCCCAGCATTTT.

The CDR3 loop is CASSYTGTDKNTIYF. In nucleotides, the CDR3 is TGTGCCAGCAGTTACACCGGGACAGATAAAAACACCATATATTTT. The chain has TRBV6-6 and TRBJ1-3; 7 nucleotides match TRBD1. Per the germline V gene, CDR1 is MNHNY and CDR2 is SVGAGI (reference sequence). V gave up 2 bases and J gave up 6 bases; unmatched junction bases: 7. The CDR3 has 15 residues.

The DNA for the CDR3 is TGTGCCAGCAGCCAAGGCTCTCAACGGCGGGGGGGCCAGGATGAGCAGTTCTTC. Its protein product is CASSQGSQRRGGQDEQFF. The gene calls are TRBV4-2 and TRBJ2-1, with TRBD2 matching 9 bases. Germline V gene data show CDR1 as LGHNA and CDR2 as YNFKEQ. There are 18 residues in the CDR3. V lost 1 base and J lost 8; bases outside the gene matches: 15.

V and J are TRBV4-1 and TRBJ2-3; no definite D call. V shed 3 bases and J shed 5 bases, with 3 bases lying between them. This CDR3 spans 11 amino acids. Germline V lookup: CDR1 MGHRA, CDR2 YSYEKL. The CDR3 nucleotides read TGCGCCAGCAGCCACCGAGATACGCAGTATTTT. The encoded protein is CASSHRDTQYF.

The genes are TRBV2 and TRBJ1-2; the match to TRBD1 covers 7 bases. Germline values: CDR1 SNHLY, CDR2 FYNNEI. V trimming: 6 bases; J trimming: 3 bases; junction bases outside the gene matches: 7. The CDR3 loop spans 14 amino acids. The CDR3 reads CASSLGTDDYGYTF. For the CDR3, the DNA is TGTGCCAGCAGCTTGGGGACAGATGACTATGGCTACACCTTC.

As for this clone: The sample has other DNA sequences that encode this CDR3 too. The chain combines TRBV19 with TRBJ1-1; D is unclear. With 3 bases removed from V and 4 bases from J, the gap between germline ends came to 9 bases. Germline CDR1 LNHDA, CDR2 SQIVND (reference sequence). The CDR3 extends over 13 amino acids. In DNA form, the CDR3 reads TGTGCCAGTAGTATCGGTGTAGGCACTGAAGCTTTCTTT. It codes for CASSIGVGTEAFF. Full variable domain (outside the CDR3, taken from reference TRBV19 and TRBJ1-1): DGGITQSPKYLFRKEGQNVTLSCEQNLNHDAMYWYRQDPGQGLRLIYYSQIVNDFQKGDIAEGYSVSREKKESFPLTVTSAQKNPTAFYLCASSIGVGTEAFFGQGTRLTVV.

J is TRBJ2-3 and V is TRBV21-1; no DNA check was done on the table's D call, TRBD1. TRBV21-1 has pseudogene status. The CDR3 totals 15 residues. The CDR3: CASSPRGTGTDTQYF. CDR3 in DNA: TGTGCCAGCAGCCCCCGGGGGACAGGTACAGATACGCAGTATTTT.